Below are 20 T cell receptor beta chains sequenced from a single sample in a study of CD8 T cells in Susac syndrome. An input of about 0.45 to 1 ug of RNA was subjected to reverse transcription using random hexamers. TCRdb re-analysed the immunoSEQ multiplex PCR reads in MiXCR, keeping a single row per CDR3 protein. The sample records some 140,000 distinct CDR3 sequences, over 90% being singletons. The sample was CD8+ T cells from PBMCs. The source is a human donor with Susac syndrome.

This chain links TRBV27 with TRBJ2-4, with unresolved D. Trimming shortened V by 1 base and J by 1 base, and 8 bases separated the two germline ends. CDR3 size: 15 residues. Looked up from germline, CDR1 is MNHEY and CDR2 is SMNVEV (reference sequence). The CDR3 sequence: CASSLLGSAKNIQYF. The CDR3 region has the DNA TGTGCCAGCAGTTTATTGGGATCGGCCAAAAACATTCAGTACTTC.

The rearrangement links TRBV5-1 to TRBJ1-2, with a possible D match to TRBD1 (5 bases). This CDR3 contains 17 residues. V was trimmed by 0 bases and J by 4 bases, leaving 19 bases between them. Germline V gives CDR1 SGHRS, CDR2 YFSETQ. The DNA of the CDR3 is TGCGCCAGCAGCTTGGGGGACGCCACGGGGCTCCGCTATGGCTACACCTTC. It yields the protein CASSLGDATGLRYGYTF.

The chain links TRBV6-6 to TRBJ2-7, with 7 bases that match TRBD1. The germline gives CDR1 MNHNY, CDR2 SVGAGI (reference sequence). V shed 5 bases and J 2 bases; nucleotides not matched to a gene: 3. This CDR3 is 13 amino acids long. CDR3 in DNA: TGTGCCAGCAGTGAGGGGACAGCCTACGAGCAGTACTTC. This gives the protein CASSEGTAYEQYF.

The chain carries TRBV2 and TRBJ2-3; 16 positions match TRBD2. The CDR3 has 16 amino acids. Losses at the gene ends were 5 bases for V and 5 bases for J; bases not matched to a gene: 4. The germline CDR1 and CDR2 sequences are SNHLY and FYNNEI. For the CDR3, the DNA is TGTGCCAGCAGTACCGGGACTAGCGGGAGGGGAGATACGCAGTATTTT. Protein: CASSTGTSGRGDTQYF.

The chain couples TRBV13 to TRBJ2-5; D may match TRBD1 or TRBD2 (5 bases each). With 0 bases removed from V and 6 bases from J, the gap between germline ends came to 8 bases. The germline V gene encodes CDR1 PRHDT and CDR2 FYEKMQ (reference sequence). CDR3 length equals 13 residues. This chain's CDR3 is CASSLGGAKTQYF. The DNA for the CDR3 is TGTGCCAGCAGCTTAGGCGGGGCGAAGACCCAGTACTTC.

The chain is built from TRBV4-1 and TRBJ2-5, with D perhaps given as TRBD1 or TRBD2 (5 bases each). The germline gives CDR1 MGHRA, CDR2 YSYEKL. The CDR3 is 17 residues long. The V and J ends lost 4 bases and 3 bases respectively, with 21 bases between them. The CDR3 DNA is TGCGCCAGCAGCCCCCAGAGGGGTTTGTATCGTGAAGAGACCCAGTACTTC. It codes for CASSPQRGLYREETQYF.

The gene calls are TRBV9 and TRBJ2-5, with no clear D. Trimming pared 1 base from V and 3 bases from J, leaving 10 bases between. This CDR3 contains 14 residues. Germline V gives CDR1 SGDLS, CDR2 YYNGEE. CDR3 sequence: CASSVFEAEETQYF. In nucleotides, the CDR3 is TGTGCCAGCAGCGTATTCGAGGCGGAAGAGACCCAGTACTTC. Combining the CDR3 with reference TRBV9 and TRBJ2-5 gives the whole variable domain DSGVTQTPKHLITATGQRVTLRCSPRSGDLSVYWYQQSLDQGLQFLIQYYNGEERAKGNILERFSAQQFPDLHSELNLSSLELGDSALYFCASSVFEAEETQYFGPGTRLLVL.

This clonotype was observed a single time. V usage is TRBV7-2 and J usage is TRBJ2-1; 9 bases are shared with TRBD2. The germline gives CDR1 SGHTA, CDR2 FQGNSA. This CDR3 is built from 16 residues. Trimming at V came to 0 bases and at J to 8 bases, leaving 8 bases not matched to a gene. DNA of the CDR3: TGTGCCAGCAGCTTAGCACCGGGACTAGCAGCGGATGAGCAGTTCTTC. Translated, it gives CASSLAPGLAADEQFF.

CDR3 residues: CASSHWGETQYF. CDR3 coding DNA: TGTGCCAGCAGCCACTGGGGGGAGACCCAGTACTTC. V and J are TRBV14 and TRBJ2-5, with D tentatively TRBD1 or TRBD2 (5 bases each). Germline V lookup: CDR1 SGHDN, CDR2 FVKESK. Trimming removed 3 bases at V and 5 bases at J, with 7 bases between. The CDR3 totals 12 residues.

This CDR3 is CASSFNLADSTDTQYF. Written as DNA, the CDR3 is TGTGCCAGCAGTTTTAACCTAGCGGACTCCACAGATACGCAGTATTTT. The chain uses TRBV27 and TRBJ2-3; 7 bases fit TRBD2. Trimming removed 3 bases from V and 2 bases from J; junction bases left unmatched: 8. Looked up from germline, CDR1 is MNHEY and CDR2 is SMNVEV (reference sequence). The CDR3 has 16 amino acids.

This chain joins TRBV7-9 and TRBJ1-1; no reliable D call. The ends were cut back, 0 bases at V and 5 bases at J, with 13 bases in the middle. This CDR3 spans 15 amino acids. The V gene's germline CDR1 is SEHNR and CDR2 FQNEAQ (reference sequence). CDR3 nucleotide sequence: TGTGCCAGCAGCTTAGCCCGTTGGGTCGGAACTGAAGCTTTCTTT. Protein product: CASSLARWVGTEAFF.

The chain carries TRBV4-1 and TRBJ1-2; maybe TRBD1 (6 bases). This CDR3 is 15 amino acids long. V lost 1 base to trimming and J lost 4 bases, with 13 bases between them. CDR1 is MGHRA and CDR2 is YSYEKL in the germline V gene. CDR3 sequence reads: CASSQGSSDSYGYTF. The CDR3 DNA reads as TGCGCCAGCAGCCAAGGCTCCTCGGACAGCTATGGCTACACCTTC.

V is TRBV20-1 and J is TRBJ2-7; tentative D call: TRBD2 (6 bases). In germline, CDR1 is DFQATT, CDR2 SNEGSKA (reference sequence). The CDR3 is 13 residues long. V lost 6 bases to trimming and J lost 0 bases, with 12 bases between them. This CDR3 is CSAVSGNSYEQYF. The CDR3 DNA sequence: TGCAGTGCAGTTAGCGGAAACTCCTACGAGCAGTACTTC.

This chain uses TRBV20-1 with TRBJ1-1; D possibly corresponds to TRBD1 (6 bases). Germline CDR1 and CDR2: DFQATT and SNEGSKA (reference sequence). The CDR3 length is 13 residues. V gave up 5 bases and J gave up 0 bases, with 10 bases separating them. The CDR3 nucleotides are TGCAGTGCTGTAGGGGGGATGAACACTGAAGCTTTCTTT. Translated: CSAVGGMNTEAFF.

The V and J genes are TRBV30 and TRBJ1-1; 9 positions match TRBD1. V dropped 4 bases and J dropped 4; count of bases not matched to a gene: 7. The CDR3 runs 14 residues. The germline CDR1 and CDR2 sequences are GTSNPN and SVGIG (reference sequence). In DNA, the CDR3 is TGTGCCTGGAACCTACAGGGGGCGGGCACTGAAGCTTTCTTT. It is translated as CAWNLQGAGTEAFF.

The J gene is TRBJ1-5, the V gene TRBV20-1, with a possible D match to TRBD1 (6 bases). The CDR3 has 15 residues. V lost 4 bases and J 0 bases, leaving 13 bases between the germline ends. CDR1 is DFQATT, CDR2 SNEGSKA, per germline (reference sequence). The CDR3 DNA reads TGCAGTGCTACGCTAACAGGGCTTAGCAATCAGCCCCAGCATTTT. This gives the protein CSATLTGLSNQPQHF.

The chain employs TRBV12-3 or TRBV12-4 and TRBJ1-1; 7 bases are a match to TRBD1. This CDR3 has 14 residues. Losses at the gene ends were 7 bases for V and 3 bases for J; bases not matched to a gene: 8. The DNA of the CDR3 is TGTGCCAGCAATTACAGGGGACCTGACACTGAAGCTTTCTTT. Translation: CASNYRGPDTEAFF.

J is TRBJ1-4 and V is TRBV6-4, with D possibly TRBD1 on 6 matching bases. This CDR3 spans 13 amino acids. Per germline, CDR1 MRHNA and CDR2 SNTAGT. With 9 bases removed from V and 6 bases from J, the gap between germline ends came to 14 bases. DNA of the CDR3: TGTGCCAGATTACAGGGAGAGCATGAAAAACTGTTTTTT. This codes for CARLQGEHEKLFF.

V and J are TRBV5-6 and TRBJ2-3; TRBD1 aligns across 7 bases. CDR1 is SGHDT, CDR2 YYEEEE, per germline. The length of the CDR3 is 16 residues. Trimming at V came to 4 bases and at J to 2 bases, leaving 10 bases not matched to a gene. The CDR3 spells CASSPTTGVVTDTQYF. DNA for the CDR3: TGTGCCAGCAGCCCGACTACAGGGGTGGTCACAGATACGCAGTATTTT.

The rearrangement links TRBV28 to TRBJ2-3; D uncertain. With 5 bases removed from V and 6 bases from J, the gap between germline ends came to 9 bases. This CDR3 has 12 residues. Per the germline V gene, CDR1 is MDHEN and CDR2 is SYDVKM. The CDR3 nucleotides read TGTGCCAGCAGTCCCTACGGGGATACGCAGTATTTT. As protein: CASSPYGDTQYF.